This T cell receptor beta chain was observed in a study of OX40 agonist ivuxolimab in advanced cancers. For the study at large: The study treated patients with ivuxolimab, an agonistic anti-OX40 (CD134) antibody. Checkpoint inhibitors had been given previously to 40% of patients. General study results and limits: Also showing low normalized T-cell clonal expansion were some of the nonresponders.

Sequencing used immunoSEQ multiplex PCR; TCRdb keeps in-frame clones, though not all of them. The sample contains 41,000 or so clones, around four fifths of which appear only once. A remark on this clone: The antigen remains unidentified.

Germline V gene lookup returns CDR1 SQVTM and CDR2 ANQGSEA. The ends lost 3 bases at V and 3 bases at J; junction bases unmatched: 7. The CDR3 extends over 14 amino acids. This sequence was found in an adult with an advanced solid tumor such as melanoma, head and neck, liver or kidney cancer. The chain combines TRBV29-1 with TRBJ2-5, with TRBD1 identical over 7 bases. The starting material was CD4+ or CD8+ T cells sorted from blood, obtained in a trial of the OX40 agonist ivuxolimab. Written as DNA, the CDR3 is TGCAGCGTTGACGGACAGGCCTTCGAAGAGACCCAGTACTTC. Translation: CSVDGQAFEETQYF.